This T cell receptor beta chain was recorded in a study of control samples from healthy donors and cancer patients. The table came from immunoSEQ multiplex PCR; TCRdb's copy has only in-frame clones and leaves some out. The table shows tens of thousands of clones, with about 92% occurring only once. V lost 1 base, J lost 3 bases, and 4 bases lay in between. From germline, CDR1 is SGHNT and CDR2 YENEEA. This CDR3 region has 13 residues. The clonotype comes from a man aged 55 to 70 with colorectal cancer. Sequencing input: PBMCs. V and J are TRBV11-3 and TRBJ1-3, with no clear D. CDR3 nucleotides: TGTGCCAGCAGCTTAGGTGTTGGAAACACCATATATTTT. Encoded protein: CASSLGVGNTIYF.